Below, 28 T cell receptor beta chains from the same sample are listed, as sequenced in a study of T cells in Graves' hyperthyroidism and ophthalmopathy. RNA transcripts yielded amplified TCR beta CDR3 regions. During a first-round RT-PCR of the TCR CDR3, the HTBI primer set was used. TCRdb reanalysed the multiplex PCR reads using MiXCR and keeps one entry per CDR3 protein. This table has 250,000 to 350,000 distinct CDR3 sequences, around 22% appearing once. Sequenced: blood. Every receptor here comes from a man aged 25 to 40 with Graves' ophthalmopathy.

Many counts were recorded for this clonotype. The chain has TRBV27 and TRBJ2-1, with 12 positions matching TRBD2. The CDR3 consists of 15 residues. The germline CDR1 and CDR2 sequences are MNHEY and SMNVEV (reference sequence). V shed 6 bases, J shed 4 bases, and the junction held 4 bases outside the gene matches. The chain's CDR3 is CASSRLAGEYNEQFF. The CDR3 DNA reads TGTGCCAGCAGCAGACTAGCGGGAGAATACAATGAGCAGTTCTTC.

The table lists this clonotype with many counts. The chain is built from TRBV30 and TRBJ1-1; D is unresolved. Trimming stripped 1 base from V and 0 bases from J, with 3 bases between. Germline V gene lookup returns CDR1 GTSNPN and CDR2 SVGIG (reference sequence). The CDR3 runs 12 residues. DNA for the CDR3: TGTGCCTGGAGTGGCGTGAACACTGAAGCTTTCTTT. Its translation: CAWSGVNTEAFF.

The V gene is TRBV15, the J gene TRBJ2-7, with TRBD1 matching over 7 bases. With V trimmed by 0 bases and J by 1 base, 3 bases remained unmatched. From germline, CDR1 is LNHNV and CDR2 YYDKDF (reference sequence). This CDR3 has 15 amino acids. In DNA form, the CDR3 reads TGTGCCACCAGCAGAGATAGGGGACAGTCCTACGAGCAGTACTTC. Translated, it gives CATSRDRGQSYEQYF. The complete variable domain, with remaining parts taken from reference TRBV15 and TRBJ2-7, reads DAMVIQNPRYQVTQFGKPVTLSCSQTLNHNVMYWYQQKSSQAPKLLFHYYDKDFNNEADTPDNFQSRRPNTSFCFLDIRSPGLGDTAMYLCATSRDRGQSYEQYFGPGTRLTVT.

This clonotype has just a few counts. The gene calls are TRBV24-1 and TRBJ2-3, with 9 nucleotides matching TRBD1. The CDR3 runs to 16 residues. Germline CDR1 reads KGHDR; CDR2 reads SFDVKD. Trimming at V came to 3 bases and at J to 4 bases, leaving 7 bases not matched to a gene. The CDR3 reads CATSDPHRGQADTQYF. CDR3 coding DNA: TGTGCCACCAGTGATCCACACAGGGGGCAAGCAGATACGCAGTATTTT.

This clonotype was recorded a few times. The chain carries TRBV5-1 and TRBJ2-7, with TRBD2 matching 10 bases. V lost 0 bases, J lost 1 base, and 7 bases stayed unmatched. The CDR3 covers 17 residues. In germline, CDR1 is SGHRS, CDR2 YFSETQ. CDR3 residues: CASSLGASGSGSYEQYF. The CDR3 DNA sequence: TGCGCCAGCAGCTTGGGGGCTAGCGGGAGTGGGTCCTACGAGCAGTACTTC.

This clonotype has a handful of counts. The rearrangement links TRBV7-8 to TRBJ2-1, with D possibly matching TRBD2 (6 bases). Germline assignment: CDR1 SGHVS and CDR2 FQNEAQ. V was trimmed by 8 bases and J by 8 bases, leaving 16 bases between them. This CDR3 has 13 residues. The CDR3 loop is CASFTGVVDEQFF. DNA for the CDR3: TGTGCCAGCTTTACGGGAGTTGTTGATGAGCAGTTCTTC.

This clonotype was recorded at least ten times. This sequence joins TRBV7-3 and TRBJ2-1, with 7 positions matching TRBD2. The junction had 7 bases not matched to a gene; V was cut back by 5 bases and J by 3 bases. Germline-derived CDR1 and CDR2 are SGHTA and FQGTGA. CDR3 length: 15 residues. The CDR3 sequence is CASSQTAGYYNEQFF. The CDR3 DNA follows: TGTGCCAGCAGCCAAACAGCGGGATACTACAATGAGCAGTTCTTC.

The J gene is TRBJ2-7, the V gene TRBV7-9, with 10 nucleotides matching TRBD2. V was pared by 3 bases and J by 5 bases, with 7 bases of the junction left unmatched. Germline loops: CDR1 SEHNR, CDR2 FQNEAQ (reference sequence). The CDR3 consists of 15 residues. The CDR3 region has the DNA TGTGCCAGCAGCTTTGTTACTAGCGGGAACGACGAGCAGTACTTC. Amino acid sequence: CASSFVTSGNDEQYF.

This clonotype was recorded many times. This chain connects TRBV20-1 to TRBJ2-7; 7 nucleotides agree with TRBD2. V was clipped by 3 bases and J by 2 bases; unmatched bases: 4. Germline V gene sequence: CDR1 DFQATT, CDR2 SNEGSKA (reference sequence). The CDR3 runs 13 residues. This chain's CDR3 is CSARSGRTYEQYF. The CDR3 region has the DNA TGCAGTGCTAGGTCCGGGAGGACCTACGAGCAGTACTTC.

The chain uses TRBV11-3 and TRBJ2-3; the D is unclear. Trimming stripped 5 bases from V and 4 bases from J, with 16 bases between. The CDR3 runs to 15 residues. Germline V gene lookup returns CDR1 SGHNT and CDR2 YENEEA. The CDR3 is CASSPTQFRADTQYF. CDR3 bases: TGTGCCAGCAGCCCAACGCAGTTTCGGGCAGATACGCAGTATTTT.

This clonotype was detected a few times. The chain links TRBV5-5 to TRBJ2-2; D call uncertain. This CDR3 spans 14 amino acids. Looked up from germline, CDR1 is SGHKS and CDR2 is YYEKEE (reference sequence). V lost 0 bases to trimming and J lost 2 bases, with 5 bases between them. CDR3: CASSLVVNTGELFF. CDR3 sequence (DNA): TGTGCCAGCAGCTTGGTCGTTAACACCGGGGAGCTGTTTTTT.

In the case of this clonotype: Because it lacks the conserved phenylalanine or tryptophan at the end, this CDR3 is likely a read error. The J gene is TRBJ1-1, the V gene TRBV18; D might be TRBD1 (6 bases). V lost 6 bases to trimming and J lost 0 bases, with 11 bases between them. The CDR3 has 14 residues. Germline V CDR1 and CDR2: KGHSH, LQKENI. CDR3 in DNA: TGTGCCAGCTCCCCAGGGGCCCTGAACACTGAAGCTTTCCTT. Its protein is CASSPGALNTEAFL.

This clonotype turned up a few times. V gene TRBV12-5 combines with J gene TRBJ2-3, with 12 bases matching TRBD2. The CDR3 runs to 16 residues. Trimming cost V 4 bases and J 3 bases; bases outside gene matches: 5. The germline V gene has CDR1 LGHNT and CDR2 FRNRAP. Here the CDR3 reads CASGSGLAGNTDTQYF. The CDR3 region has the DNA TGTGCTAGTGGTTCTGGACTAGCGGGAAATACAGATACGCAGTATTTT.

This clonotype occurred many times. The chain carries TRBV11-2 and TRBJ2-5; a weak D match, TRBD1 (5 bases). The germline CDR1 and CDR2 sequences are SGHAT and FQNNGV. The CDR3 sequence is 14 residues long. Trimming removed 5 bases at V and 4 bases at J, with 14 bases between. The CDR3 DNA reads as TGTGCCAGCAGCCCTAGGACAAACCGAGAGACCCAGTACTTC. Its protein is CASSPRTNRETQYF.

This clonotype was seen more than once but under ten times. The V call is TRBV7-9, the J call TRBJ2-7; 7 nucleotides align to TRBD1. The CDR3 has 14 residues. J gave up 0 bases and V 3 bases, and 2 bases lay outside the gene matches. Germline V gene lookup returns CDR1 SEHNR and CDR2 FQNEAQ (reference sequence). The chain's CDR3 is CASSFWDSSYEQYF. DNA for the CDR3: TGTGCCAGCAGCTTCTGGGACAGCTCCTACGAGCAGTACTTC.

This chain joins TRBV5-1 and TRBJ2-3, with 7 bases lining up with TRBD2. The CDR3 totals 15 residues. V lost 0 bases and J lost 4; bases outside the gene matches: 5. Germline V lookup: CDR1 SGHRS, CDR2 YFSETQ. In DNA, the CDR3 is TGCGCCAGCAGCTTGGCTAGCGGAGGGGCAGATACGCAGTATTTT. This sequence encodes CASSLASGGADTQYF.

In this sample, this clonotype turned up many times. The chain has TRBV30 and TRBJ1-5; the match to TRBD1 covers 7 bases. The germline gives CDR1 GTSNPN, CDR2 SVGIG (reference sequence). The CDR3 consists of 13 residues. Germline trimming cut 0 bases from V and 7 bases from J; bases unmatched to any gene: 3. The CDR3 nucleotides are TGTGCCTGGAGTGTACAGGGGTCGCAGCCCCAGCATTTT. Translation: CAWSVQGSQPQHF.

The genes are TRBV6-1 and TRBJ1-6, with a weak D call TRBD1 (5 bases). V dropped 8 bases and J dropped 3 bases, with 8 bases sitting between them. The CDR3 has 13 residues. The germline CDR1 and CDR2 sequences are MNHNS and SASEGT. CDR3 DNA: TGTGCCAGCGCCAGGGACTATAATTCACCCCTCCACTTT. It translates to CASARDYNSPLHF.

Comments on this clonotype: At one boundary the junction diverges from the germline segment, which might be a read error. The chain links TRBV20-1 to TRBJ2-7, with 8 bases aligning to TRBD1. The CDR3 is 13 residues long. Germline values: CDR1 DFQATT, CDR2 SNEGSKA (reference sequence). CDR3 bases: TGCAGTGCCAGAGGGACAGGTTCCTACGAGCAGTACTTC. Protein product: CSARGTGSYEQYF.

This clonotype came up many times. This chain connects TRBV11-2 to TRBJ1-1; unclear D gene. CDR3 length: 15 amino acids. Looked up from germline, CDR1 is SGHAT and CDR2 is FQNNGV. Trimming took 0 bases from V and 0 from J, leaving 8 bases between them. CDR3 nucleotides: TGTGCCAGCAGCTTAGAAAACAGCTTGAACACTGAAGCTTTCTTT. It yields the protein CASSLENSLNTEAFF.

This clonotype was counted only a few times. The V call is TRBV7-9, the J call TRBJ1-4; 7 nucleotides line up with TRBD1. Trimming took 3 bases from V and 8 from J; bases not matched to a gene: 6. The CDR3 totals 14 residues. Germline CDR1 is SEHNR and CDR2 is FQNEAQ (reference sequence). The CDR3 spells CASSLGQGEEKLFF. The CDR3 DNA sequence: TGTGCCAGCAGCTTGGGCCAGGGGGAGGAAAAACTGTTTTTT. Full variable domain (rest looked up from reference TRBV7-9 and TRBJ1-4): DTGVSQNPRHKITKRGQNVTFRCDPISEHNRLYWYRQTLGQGPEFLTYFQNEAQLEKSRLLSDRFSAERPKGSFSTLEIQRTEQGDSAMYLCASSLGQGEEKLFFGSGTQLSVL.

There are many counts of this clonotype. V is TRBV7-9 and J is TRBJ1-5, with 8 bases aligning to TRBD1. Germline loops: CDR1 SEHNR, CDR2 FQNEAQ (reference sequence). With 5 bases clipped from V and 6 bases from J, the junction kept 6 bases outside the gene matches. The CDR3 spans 14 residues. As DNA, the CDR3 is TGTGCCAGCAGCCTCGGACAGGGCGGTCAGCCCCAGCATTTT. This encodes CASSLGQGGQPQHF.

The rearrangement joins TRBV7-3 to TRBJ2-1; 10 bases align to TRBD2. The ends lost 5 bases at V and 0 bases at J; junction bases unmatched: 4. The CDR3 totals 16 residues. CDR1 SGHTA and CDR2 FQGTGA come from the germline V gene. The CDR3 reads CASSVGLAVSYNEQFF. The CDR3 DNA reads TGTGCCAGCAGCGTAGGACTAGCGGTCTCCTACAATGAGCAGTTCTTC.

The chain has TRBV13 and TRBJ2-1, with TRBD1 as a possible D gene (5 bases). The CDR3 extends over 15 amino acids. Germline values: CDR1 PRHDT, CDR2 FYEKMQ (reference sequence). Trimming took off 5 bases at V and 4 bases at J, with 15 bases between the two ends. As DNA, the CDR3 is TGTGCCAGCAGCAGTGAGGCAGGGCTTTACAATGAGCAGTTCTTC. This sequence encodes CASSSEAGLYNEQFF.

On this clonotype itself: A much larger clone is a single base away; this may be a read error. V usage is TRBV19 and J usage is TRBJ2-1; D ambiguous. V lost 1 base, J lost 8 bases, and 12 bases lay in between. In germline, CDR1 is LNHDA, CDR2 SQIVND (reference sequence). This CDR3 has 14 amino acids. The CDR3 spells CASSIGTRADEQFF. The CDR3 region has the DNA TGTGCCAGTAGTATAGGGACCCGGGCCGATGAGCAGTTCTTC.

This clonotype was observed a few times. V and J are TRBV12-3 or TRBV12-4 and TRBJ1-1; D is ambiguous. This CDR3 is 12 amino acids long. Between the trimmed V and J ends, which lost 3 bases and 4 bases, there was a span of 6 bases. The CDR3 DNA reads TGTGCCAGCAGTTTCTCTACCACTGAAGCTTTCTTT. Its protein product is CASSFSTTEAFF.

V and J are TRBV3-1 and TRBJ2-7; 7 nucleotides agree with TRBD2. The J segment lost 5 bases and the V segment lost 8 bases, leaving 15 bases of the junction unmatched. The CDR3 consists of 15 residues. Germline assignment: CDR1 LGHDT and CDR2 YNNKEL (reference sequence). Written as DNA, the CDR3 is TGTGCCAGCCCCCTTTGGGCGGGGGACCGCGACGAGCAGTACTTC. Residues: CASPLWAGDRDEQYF.

The CDR3 protein is CASSPRPGEDTQYF. DNA of the CDR3: TGCGCCAGCAGCCCGCGCCCGGGAGAAGATACGCAGTATTTT. The V gene is TRBV5-1, the J gene TRBJ2-3; a weak D match, TRBD2 (6 bases). The germline CDR1 and CDR2 sequences are SGHRS and YFSETQ. This CDR3 region has 14 residues. V was shortened by 4 bases and J by 5 bases, with 14 bases between the two germline ends.